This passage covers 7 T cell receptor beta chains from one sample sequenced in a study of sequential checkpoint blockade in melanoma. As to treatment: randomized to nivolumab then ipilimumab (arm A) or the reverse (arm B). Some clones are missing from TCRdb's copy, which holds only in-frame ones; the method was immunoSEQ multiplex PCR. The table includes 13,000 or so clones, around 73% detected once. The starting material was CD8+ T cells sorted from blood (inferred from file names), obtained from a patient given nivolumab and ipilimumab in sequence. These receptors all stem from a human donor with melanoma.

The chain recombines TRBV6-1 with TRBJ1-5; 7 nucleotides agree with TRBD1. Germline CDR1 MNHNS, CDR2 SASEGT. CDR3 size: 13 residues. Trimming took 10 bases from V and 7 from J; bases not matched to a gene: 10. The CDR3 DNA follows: TGTGCCACCGCAACAGGGGTGGGACAGCCCCAGCATTTT. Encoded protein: CATATGVGQPQHF.

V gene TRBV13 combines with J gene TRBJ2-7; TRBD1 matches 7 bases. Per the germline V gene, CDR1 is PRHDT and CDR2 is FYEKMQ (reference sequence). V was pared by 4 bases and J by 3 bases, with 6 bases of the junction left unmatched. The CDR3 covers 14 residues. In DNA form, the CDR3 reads TGTGCCAGCAGCTGGGGACAGAATAGCTACGAGCAGTACTTC. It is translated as CASSWGQNSYEQYF.

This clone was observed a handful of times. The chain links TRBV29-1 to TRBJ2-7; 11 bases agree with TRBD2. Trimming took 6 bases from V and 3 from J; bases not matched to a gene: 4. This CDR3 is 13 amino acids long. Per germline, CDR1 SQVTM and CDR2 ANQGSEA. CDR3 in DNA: TGCAGCGTCATAGCGGGAGGGAACTACGAGCAGTACTTC. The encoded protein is CSVIAGGNYEQYF.

The CDR3 region is CASRSGRAADTQYF. The CDR3 DNA follows: TGTGCCAGCAGAAGCGGGAGGGCCGCAGATACGCAGTATTTT. The V call is TRBV9, the J call TRBJ2-3; 10 bases line up with TRBD2. Germline V gene lookup returns CDR1 SGDLS and CDR2 YYNGEE. The V and J ends lost 5 bases and 4 bases, in that order; junction bases with no gene match: 4. The CDR3 contains 14 residues.

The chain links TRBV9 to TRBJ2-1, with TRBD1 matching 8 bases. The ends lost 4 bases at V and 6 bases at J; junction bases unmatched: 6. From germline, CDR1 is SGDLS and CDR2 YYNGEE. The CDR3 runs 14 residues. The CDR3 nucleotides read TGTGCCAGCAGCCAGATGACAGGGGCCAATGAGCAGTTCTTC. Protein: CASSQMTGANEQFF.

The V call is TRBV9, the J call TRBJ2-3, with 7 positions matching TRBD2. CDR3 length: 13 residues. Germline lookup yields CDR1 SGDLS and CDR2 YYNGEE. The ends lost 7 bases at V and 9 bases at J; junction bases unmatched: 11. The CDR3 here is CASSSGGGRTQYF. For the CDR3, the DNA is TGTGCCAGCTCCTCTGGGGGGGGGAGGACGCAGTATTTT.

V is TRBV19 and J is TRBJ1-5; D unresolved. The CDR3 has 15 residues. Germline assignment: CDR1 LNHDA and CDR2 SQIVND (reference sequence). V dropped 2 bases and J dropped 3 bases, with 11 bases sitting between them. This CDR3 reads CASSIIGSNNQPQHF. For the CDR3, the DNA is TGTGCCAGTAGTATAATTGGCAGTAACAATCAGCCCCAGCATTTT.